This TCR beta chain was observed in a study of T cells after yellow fever vaccination. Study background: Low-cell-number fractions underwent preparation using SMART-Seq v4 Ultra Low Input. Study-level points and caveats: Subsequent to the booster, the majority of primary-vaccination clones reappeared (96% CD4, 80% to 90% CD8). Although most clonotypes did not, a small share appeared in both CD4 and CD8 compartments.

TCRdb passed the 5' RACE reads through MiXCR, listing each CDR3 protein once. This sample has about 630,000 distinct CDR3 sequences, with approximately 13% found just once. As concerns this clonotype: The antigen is unknown.

CDR1 and CDR2 (germline): MNHNS, SASEGT. This CDR3 spans 14 amino acids. V was shortened by 2 bases and J by 3 bases, with 11 bases between the two germline ends. This chain connects TRBV6-1 to TRBJ2-7; D unresolved. This clonotype was obtained from a man under 40 who received the YFV17D yellow fever vaccine. This specimen consisted of PBMCs, obtained on the day of the yellow fever booster vaccination. The CDR3 DNA reads TGTGCCAGCAGTGAATCGGACGGCTACTACGAGCAGTACTTC. This encodes CASSESDGYYEQYF.